This T cell receptor beta chain came from a study of blood T cell repertoires in COVID-19. Assay used: immunoSEQ multiplex PCR; TCRdb lists only in-frame clones, some missing. Of a few hundred thousand clones in the sample, around 83% are singletons; the top ten hold 10%. Germline-derived CDR1 and CDR2 are KGHDR and SFDVKD. The CDR3 contains 12 residues. V lost 7 bases to trimming and J lost 2 bases, with 5 bases between them. The V gene is TRBV24-1, the J gene TRBJ1-3; TRBD1 might be the D (5 bases). Sequencing was performed on peripheral blood. This sequence was found in a woman between 45 and 60 years old with COVID-19, enrolled during active disease. The CDR3: CATRDTGNTIYF. As DNA, the CDR3 is TGTGCCACCAGGGACACTGGAAACACCATATATTTT.